Shown below are 16 T cell receptor beta chains from a single sample sequenced in a study of somatic mutations in cytotoxic T cells in rheumatoid arthritis. Libraries were prepared by immunoSEQ multiplex PCR; TCRdb keeps only in-frame clonotypes and omits some of them. The top ten clones hold about 10% of a sample with about 15,000 clones, 72% of them seen once. Specimen: CD8+ T cells sorted from blood. These receptors all come from an adult with rheumatoid arthritis.

The chain joins TRBV7-9 to TRBJ1-2, with D hard to call. The germline V and J ends were trimmed by 3 bases and 2 bases, with 4 bases remaining between them. CDR3 length equals 12 residues. CDR1 and CDR2 (germline): SEHNR, FQNEAQ (reference sequence). CDR3 in DNA: TGTGCCAGCAGCTTGGGAAACTATGGCTACACCTTC. Translated, it gives CASSLGNYGYTF.

This clone was observed a single time. The rearrangement uses TRBV6-6 and TRBJ2-1, with D possibly matching TRBD1 (6 bases). Trimming cost V 2 bases and J 6 bases, with 14 bases left between them. This CDR3 is built from 15 residues. The germline V gene has CDR1 MNHNY and CDR2 SVGAGI (reference sequence). CDR3 in DNA: TGTGCCAGCAGTTACGGGGGCACGAGCTTCAATGAGCAGTTCTTC. This translates into CASSYGGTSFNEQFF.

The V gene is TRBV6-6, the J gene TRBJ2-3; 7 bases are a match to TRBD2. This CDR3 is 13 amino acids long. Germline V gene sequence: CDR1 MNHNY, CDR2 SVGAGI (reference sequence). V shed 7 bases, J shed 5 bases, and the junction held 6 bases outside the gene matches. This CDR3 reads CASIGTKGDTQYF. The CDR3 coding sequence is TGTGCCAGCATTGGGACTAAGGGAGATACGCAGTATTTT.

The DNA of the CDR3 is TGTGCCAGCAGCTTAAGGGGACTAGCGGGCACAGATACGCAGTATTTT. It is translated as CASSLRGLAGTDTQYF. The chain is built from TRBV7-6 and TRBJ2-3; 11 bases align to TRBD2. Germline V CDR1 and CDR2: SGHVS, FNYEAQ. V lost 2 bases to trimming and J lost 1 base; unmatched junction nucleotides: 2. This CDR3 is built from 16 residues.

The genes are TRBV19 and TRBJ1-6, with D hard to call. The CDR3 sequence is 17 residues long. Germline V gives CDR1 LNHDA, CDR2 SQIVND (reference sequence). Trimming removed 0 bases at V and 4 bases at J, with 13 bases between. The CDR3 DNA reads as TGTGCCAGTAGTATAGAAGGCACCTACTCTTATAATTCACCCCTCCACTTT. It is translated as CASSIEGTYSYNSPLHF.

This chain links TRBV28 with TRBJ2-7; weak D call: TRBD1 (6 bases). Trimming took 4 bases from V and 2 from J, leaving 12 bases between them. The CDR3 runs 14 residues. Germline loops: CDR1 MDHEN, CDR2 SYDVKM. The CDR3 DNA reads TGTGCCAGCAGTTACCGACAGGCGGCCTACGAGCAGTACTTC. This sequence encodes CASSYRQAAYEQYF.

This chain connects TRBV14 to TRBJ2-1; 10 bases are shared with TRBD1. The CDR3 totals 16 residues. V gave up 2 bases and J gave up 6 bases; unmatched junction bases: 7. Germline assignment: CDR1 SGHDN and CDR2 FVKESK. CDR3 region: CASSQPGTGVVNEQFF. For the CDR3, the DNA is TGTGCCAGCAGCCAACCTGGGACAGGGGTAGTCAATGAGCAGTTCTTC.

The chain links TRBV11-2 to TRBJ2-5; weak D call: TRBD1 (5 bases). V lost 5 bases, J lost 5 bases, and 15 bases lay in between. Germline lookup yields CDR1 SGHAT and CDR2 FQNNGV. The CDR3 has 14 residues. CDR3 coding DNA: TGTGCCAGCAGCCTGGTTGGGGCGAGGGAGACCCAGTACTTC. Its translation: CASSLVGARETQYF.

The rearrangement links TRBV5-6 to TRBJ2-6; maybe TRBD1 (5 bases). The length of the CDR3 is 16 residues. Trimming removed 2 bases at V and 1 base at J, with 10 bases between. Germline V gene lookup returns CDR1 SGHDT and CDR2 YYEEEE. CDR3 in amino acids: CASSLQVWSGANVLTF. The CDR3 nucleotides read TGTGCCAGCAGCTTACAGGTTTGGTCTGGGGCCAACGTCCTGACTTTC.

The rearrangement links TRBV9 to TRBJ1-4, with D tentatively TRBD1 (5 bases). The V gene's germline CDR1 is SGDLS and CDR2 YYNGEE. This CDR3 spans 15 amino acids. V lost 2 bases and J 0 bases, leaving 8 bases between the germline ends. CDR3 coding DNA: TGTGCCAGCAGCGTGGGGGGAGCAACTAATGAAAAACTGTTTTTT. Amino acids: CASSVGGATNEKLFF.

J is TRBJ1-6 and V is TRBV7-2; D possibly corresponds to TRBD1 (5 bases). Germline lookup yields CDR1 SGHTA and CDR2 FQGNSA. V was pared by 3 bases and J by 1 base, with 10 bases between. The CDR3 covers 16 residues. The CDR3 protein is CASSFQGGSYNSPLHF. The CDR3 DNA reads TGTGCCAGCAGCTTTCAGGGTGGGTCCTATAATTCACCCCTCCACTTT.

V is TRBV18 and J is TRBJ2-7, with D tentatively TRBD1 or TRBD2 (5 bases each). Trimming left V 4 bases short and J 7 bases short, with 17 bases between. Per the germline V gene, CDR1 is KGHSH and CDR2 is LQKENI. The CDR3 is made up of 14 amino acids. DNA for the CDR3: TGTGCCAGCTCACATCAGGGTACGTCGGGGGAGCAGTACTTC. Amino acid sequence: CASSHQGTSGEQYF. Filled out from reference TRBV18 and TRBJ2-7, the complete variable domain reads NAGVMQNPRHLVRRRGQEARLRCSPMKGHSHVYWYRQLPEEGLKFMVYLQKENIIDESGMPKERFSAEFPKEGPSILRIQQVVRGDSAAYFCASSHQGTSGEQYFGPGTRLTVT.

The chain has TRBV27 and TRBJ2-7; D is perhaps TRBD1 (6 bases). CDR1 and CDR2 from the germline V gene are MNHEY and SMNVEV (reference sequence). The CDR3 has 14 residues. Trimming shortened V by 0 bases and J by 0 bases, and 6 bases separated the two germline ends. DNA for the CDR3: TGTGCCAGCAGTTTATCAGGGGGCTCCTACGAGCAGTACTTC. It translates to CASSLSGGSYEQYF.

This chain uses TRBV7-9 with TRBJ2-2; 10 bases fit TRBD1. The CDR3 is 15 amino acids. Germline V gene data show CDR1 as SEHNR and CDR2 as FQNEAQ (reference sequence). V gave up 5 bases and J gave up 7 bases; unmatched junction bases: 7. The CDR3 protein is CASSEETGGGGELFF. Written as DNA, the CDR3 is TGTGCCAGCAGCGAGGAGACAGGGGGCGGCGGGGAGCTGTTTTTT.

V and J are TRBV15 and TRBJ2-1; D ambiguous. Deletions cut 1 base from V and 4 bases from J, with 11 bases between. In germline, CDR1 is LNHNV, CDR2 YYDKDF (reference sequence). The CDR3 is made up of 15 amino acids. The CDR3: CATSRAGGGYNEQFF. CDR3 coding DNA: TGTGCCACCAGCAGAGCGGGCGGTGGGTACAATGAGCAGTTCTTC.

The rearrangement joins TRBV21-1 to TRBJ2-7; the tabulated D call, TRBD2, remains unverified against the DNA. TRBV21-1 is marked as a pseudogene. The CDR3 totals 16 residues. The CDR3 DNA sequence: TGTGCCAGCAGCAAACCCGGGGGGGATCGACGACGCGAGCAGTACTTC. Translated, it gives CASSKPGGDRRREQYF.